The T cell receptor (beta chain) described here comes from a study of human T cells and chemical hapten exposure (dated by TCRdb to the early 2020s). For context, the study as a whole: For sensitization, 2% DPC in acetone was applied to a roughly 2 cm by roughly 2 cm area of upper inner arm skin. Throughout the approximately 26-week study period, patients were also given weekly therapeutic DPC doses on the scalp. Patch tests used Finn chambers with 0.01% DPC on the upper back, scored after 6 days by International Contact Dermatitis Research Group standards. Alopecia areata with under or over 50% scalp involvement, alopecia totalis and alopecia universalis were represented in the patient cohort, which was mostly female. Libraries were combined into a pool for sequencing, and differences in TCR yield between samples came mainly from small differences in library volumes within the pool. In alopecia patients, the study followed how the peripheral blood TCR repertoire changed in vivo over primary and secondary sensitization to diphenylcyclopropenone (DPC), a hapten. Blood was sampled from patients pre-sensitization (week 0) and at 2, 6 and about 24 weeks after DPC sensitization. For TCR sequencing, blood came from 25 to 35 alopecia patients at anywhere from one to four time points (pre-sensitization, 2, 6 and 24 weeks).

The paper as a whole reports these results and caveats: DPC sensitization did not change the number of TCRs with a frequency above 1 in 1000, and there was no evidence of changes in global repertoire structure. After repeated subsampling, changes were observed in the strength of the expansion versus patch-test correlation and in the threshold at which the correlation became significant. All patients had alopecia, a presumed autoimmune disease, so their immune response might differ from that of healthy individuals. Compared with pre-sensitization or healthy control sets, expanded TCRs formed significantly more large CDR3 similarity clusters, which is consistent with antigen-driven responses. A positive correlation was found between the number of PT1 expanded TCRs and patch test score, with significance reached at thresholds 8, 16 and 32 but not 4.

Sample time point, as interpreted from the label and publication: patch test 2, 6 weeks after DPC sensitization. This sample's treatment or condition label indicates: therapeutic diphenylcyclopropenone sensitization with weekly scalp DPC. Blood at each patch-test visit was drawn before the patch test was applied. Eligible patients were aged 18 to 70, diagnosed with alopecia, deemed suitable for DPC therapy, and excluded if pregnant. Unfractionated whole blood was collected in Tempus Blood RNA tubes, and total RNA was extracted from that blood. Libraries were built with RACE. The instrument given in TCRdb is NextSeq 500. During library preparation, unique molecular identifiers were attached to individual cDNA molecules so that TCRs could be counted quantitatively and reproducibly. For every blood RNA sample, sequencing covered both the TCR alpha and TCR beta chains. In the paper's pipeline: A median of roughly 99,000 TCRs per sample was observed, with a range of about 20,000 to 750,000. The Decombinator software suite was used to annotate the V, J and CDR3 of the TCR reads. To make PS versus PT1 abundance plots, every sample was subsampled to the same number of TCRs (28,000). Expanded TCRs were defined as absent before sensitization and observed at least eight times at the 2-week time point. TCRdb applied fastp at Q25 and MiXCR to the public reads, then kept only in-frame beta chains. Every entry covers one CDR3 protein and lists the most common genes and DNA from its rows. The V and J calls and clone size are TCRdb's, not the authors'. Here the sample has 330,000 or so distinct CDR3 sequences; about 6.9% occur a single time. The biggest ten clones account for over 5.5% of the sample.

This clonotype occurred a few times. Its target antigen remains unknown. No qualities accompany the bases; no much larger clone lies one base away. The germline V gene supplies CDR1 SGHTS and CDR2 YDEGEE. Its CDR3 holds 15 amino acids, cysteine through phenylalanine. The CDR3 DNA has 45 bases and is translated from base 1. V lost 3 bases and J lost 0 bases; the stretch between them is 12 bases long. Sequencing used whole blood, obtained in connection with sensitization to the hapten diphenylcyclopropenone (DPC). Recombination joined TRBV5-8 with TRBJ1-2; the D gene lacks a confident call. This receptor was obtained from a woman younger than 30 with alopecia areata. Some clones in this sample may be carry-over from other donors' samples. The CDR3 protein: CASSSWKTPNYGYTF. The nucleotides are TGTGCCAGCAGCTCCTGGAAAACACCTAACTATGGCTACACCTTC.